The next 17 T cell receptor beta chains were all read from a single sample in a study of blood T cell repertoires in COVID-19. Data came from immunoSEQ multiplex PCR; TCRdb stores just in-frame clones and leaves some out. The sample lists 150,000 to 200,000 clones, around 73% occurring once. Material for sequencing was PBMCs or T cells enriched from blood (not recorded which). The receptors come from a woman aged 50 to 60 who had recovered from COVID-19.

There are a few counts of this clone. CDR3 DNA sequence: TGTGCCAGCAGCTTTGGCCTGATGAACACCGGGGAGCTGTTTTTT. Encoded protein: CASSFGLMNTGELFF. This chain connects TRBV7-3 to TRBJ2-2; no reliable D call. The germline gives CDR1 SGHTA, CDR2 FQGTGA. V lost 3 bases and J lost 1, with 9 bases in between. CDR3 length equals 15 residues.

This CDR3 reads CASTGAKNIQYF. The CDR3 bases are TGTGCCAGCACAGGGGCGAAGAACATTCAGTACTTC. The rearrangement links TRBV6-5 to TRBJ2-4, with a possible D match to TRBD1 (6 bases). Germline CDR1 is MNHEY and CDR2 is SVGAGI. Trimming removed 7 bases at V and 7 bases at J, with 11 bases between. The length of the CDR3 is 12 residues.

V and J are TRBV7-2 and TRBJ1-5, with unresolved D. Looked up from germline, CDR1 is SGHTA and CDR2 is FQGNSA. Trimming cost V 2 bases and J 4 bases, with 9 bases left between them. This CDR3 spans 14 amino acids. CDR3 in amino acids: CASSLRDGNQPQHF. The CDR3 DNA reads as TGTGCCAGCAGCTTACGCGACGGGAATCAGCCCCAGCATTTT.

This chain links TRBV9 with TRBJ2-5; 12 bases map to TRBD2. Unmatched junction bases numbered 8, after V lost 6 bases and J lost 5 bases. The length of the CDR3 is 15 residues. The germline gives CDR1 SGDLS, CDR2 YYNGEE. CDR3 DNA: TGTGCCAGCACCTGGGGGACTAGCGGGTTTGAGACCCAGTACTTC. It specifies CASTWGTSGFETQYF.

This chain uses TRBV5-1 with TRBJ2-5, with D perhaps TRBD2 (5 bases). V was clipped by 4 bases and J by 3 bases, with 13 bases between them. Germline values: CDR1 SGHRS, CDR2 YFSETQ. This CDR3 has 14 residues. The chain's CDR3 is CASSQSGIEETQYF. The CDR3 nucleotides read TGCGCCAGCAGCCAGTCGGGGATCGAAGAGACCCAGTACTTC.

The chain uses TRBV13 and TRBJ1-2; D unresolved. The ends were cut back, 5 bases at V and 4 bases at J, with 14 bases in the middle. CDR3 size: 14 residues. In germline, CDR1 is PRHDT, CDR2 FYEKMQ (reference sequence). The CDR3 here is CASSLSGSSYGYTF. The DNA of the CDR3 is TGTGCCAGCAGCCTATCCGGGTCATCCTATGGCTACACCTTC.

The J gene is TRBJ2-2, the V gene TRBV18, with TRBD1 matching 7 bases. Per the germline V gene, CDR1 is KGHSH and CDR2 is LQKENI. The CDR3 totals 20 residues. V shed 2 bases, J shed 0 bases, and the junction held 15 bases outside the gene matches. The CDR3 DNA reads TGTGCCAGCTCACCAACTATCGGACAGGCCGTTTCACCGAACACCGGGGAGCTGTTTTTT. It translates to CASSPTIGQAVSPNTGELFF.

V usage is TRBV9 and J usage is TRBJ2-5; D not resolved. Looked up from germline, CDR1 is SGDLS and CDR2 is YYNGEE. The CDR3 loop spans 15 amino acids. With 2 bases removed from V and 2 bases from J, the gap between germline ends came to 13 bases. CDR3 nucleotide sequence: TGTGCCAGCAGCGTCGGAGCGATTCAACAAGAGACCCAGTACTTC. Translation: CASSVGAIQQETQYF.

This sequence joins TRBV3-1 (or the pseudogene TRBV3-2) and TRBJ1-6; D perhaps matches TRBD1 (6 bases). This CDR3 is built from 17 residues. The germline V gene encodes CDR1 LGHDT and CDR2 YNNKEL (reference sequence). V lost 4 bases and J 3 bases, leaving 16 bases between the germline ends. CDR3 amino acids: CASSRRAGANYNSPLHF. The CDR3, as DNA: TGTGCCAGCAGCCGAAGAGCGGGGGCGAACTATAATTCACCCCTCCACTTT.

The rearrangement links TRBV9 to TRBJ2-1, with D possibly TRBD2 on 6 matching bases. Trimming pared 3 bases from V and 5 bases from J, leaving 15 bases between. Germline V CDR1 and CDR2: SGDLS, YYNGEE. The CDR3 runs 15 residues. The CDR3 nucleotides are TGTGCCAGCAGCGCCGGGGGTAACTCACACAATGAGCAGTTCTTC. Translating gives CASSAGGNSHNEQFF.

In DNA form, the CDR3 reads TGTGCCAGCAGCTTAGGGCAGCGCACCGGCGGGGATACGCAGTATTTT. This gives the protein CASSLGQRTGGDTQYF. The chain is built from TRBV7-2 and TRBJ2-3; D is perhaps TRBD2 (5 bases). The germline V gene has CDR1 SGHTA and CDR2 FQGNSA. The CDR3 is 16 amino acids. Trimming took 1 base from V and 6 from J, leaving 17 bases between them.

The CDR3 sequence: CAWGGVVDTQYF. CDR3 nucleotide sequence: TGTGCCTGGGGGGGCGTGGTAGATACGCAGTATTTT. V gene TRBV30 combines with J gene TRBJ2-3, with D possibly TRBD1 on 6 matching bases. Trimming stripped 5 bases from V and 5 bases from J, with 11 bases between. Per germline, CDR1 GTSNPN and CDR2 SVGIG (reference sequence). The CDR3 spans 12 residues. The complete variable domain, with remaining parts taken from reference TRBV30 and TRBJ2-3, reads SQTIHQWPATLVQPVGSPLSLECTVEGTSNPNLYWYRQAAGRGLQLLFYSVGIGQISSEVPQNLSASRPQDRQFILSSKKLLLSDSGFYLCAWGGVVDTQYFGPGTRLTVL.

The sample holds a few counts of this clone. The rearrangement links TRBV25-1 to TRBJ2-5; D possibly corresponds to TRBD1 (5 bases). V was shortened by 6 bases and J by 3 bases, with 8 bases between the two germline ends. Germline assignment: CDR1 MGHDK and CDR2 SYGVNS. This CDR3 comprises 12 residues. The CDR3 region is CASSPGKETQYF. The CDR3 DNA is TGTGCCAGCAGCCCAGGGAAAGAGACCCAGTACTTC. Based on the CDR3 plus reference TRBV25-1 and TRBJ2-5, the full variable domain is EADIYQTPRYLVIGTGKKITLECSQTMGHDKMYWYQQDPGMELHLIHYSYGVNSTEKGDLSSESTVSRIRTEHFPLTLESARPSHTSQYLCASSPGKETQYFGPGTRLLVL.

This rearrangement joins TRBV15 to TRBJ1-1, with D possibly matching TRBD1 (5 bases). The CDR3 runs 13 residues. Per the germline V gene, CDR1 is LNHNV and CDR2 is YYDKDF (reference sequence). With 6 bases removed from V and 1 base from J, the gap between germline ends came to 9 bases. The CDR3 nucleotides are TGTGCCACCAGGGATACAGGGAACACTGAAGCTTTCTTT. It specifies CATRDTGNTEAFF.

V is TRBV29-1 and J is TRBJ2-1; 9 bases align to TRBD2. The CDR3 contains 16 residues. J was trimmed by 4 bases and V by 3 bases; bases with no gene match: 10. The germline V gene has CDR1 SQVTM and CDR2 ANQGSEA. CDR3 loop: CSVEFVTSGSYNEQFF. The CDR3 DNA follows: TGCAGCGTTGAGTTTGTGACTAGCGGCTCTTACAATGAGCAGTTCTTC.

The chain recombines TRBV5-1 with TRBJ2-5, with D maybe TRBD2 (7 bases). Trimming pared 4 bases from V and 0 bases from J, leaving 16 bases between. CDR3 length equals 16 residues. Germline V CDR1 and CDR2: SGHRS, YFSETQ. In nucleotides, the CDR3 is TGCGCCAGCAGCCCCCAGCGGGACAACTACCAAGAGACCCAGTACTTC. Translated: CASSPQRDNYQETQYF. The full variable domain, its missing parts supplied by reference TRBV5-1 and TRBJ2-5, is KAGVTQTPRYLIKTRGQQVTLSCSPISGHRSVSWYQQTPGQGLQFLFEYFSETQRNKGNFPGRFSGRQFSNSRSEMNVSTLELGDSALYLCASSPQRDNYQETQYFGPGTRLLVL.

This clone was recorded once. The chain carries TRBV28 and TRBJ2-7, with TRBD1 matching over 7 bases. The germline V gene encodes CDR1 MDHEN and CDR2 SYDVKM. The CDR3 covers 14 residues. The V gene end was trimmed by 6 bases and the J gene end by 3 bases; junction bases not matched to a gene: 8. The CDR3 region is CASSFYRGDYEQYF. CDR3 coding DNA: TGTGCCAGCAGCTTCTACAGGGGCGACTACGAGCAGTACTTC. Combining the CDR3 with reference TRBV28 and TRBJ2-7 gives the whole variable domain DVKVTQSSRYLVKRTGEKVFLECVQDMDHENMFWYRQDPGLGLRLIYFSYDVKMKEKGDIPEGYSVSREKKERFSLILESASTNQTSMYLCASSFYRGDYEQYFGPGTRLTVT.